This is a list of T cell receptor beta chains from one sample in a study of cytotoxic CD8 clonotypes in ibrutinib-treated CLL. Profiled with immunoSEQ multiplex PCR; TCRdb holds only in-frame clones, not every one. The table has under 200,000 clones, roughly four fifths seen once. Here the sequenced sample was PBMCs, taken after 24 months of ibrutinib treatment. The receptors stem from a human donor with chronic lymphocytic leukemia. CDR3s include the opening cysteine and the closing phenylalanine or tryptophan. The D gene is left open where the match is weak.

j_gene: TRBJ2-6; d_gene: TRBD1; v_gene: TRBV27; CDR3aa: CASSLLRAGGSSGANVLTF
j_gene: TRBJ2-1; d_gene: TRBD1; v_gene: TRBV30; CDR3aa: CAWSSVQGLEQFF
j_gene: TRBJ2-3; d_gene: NA; v_gene: TRBV2; CDR3aa: CASRDSLGTQYF
j_gene: TRBJ1-2; d_gene: TRBD1; v_gene: TRBV15; CDR3aa: CATSRGDRGFSGYTF
j_gene: TRBJ2-1; d_gene: NA; v_gene: TRBV6-1; CDR3aa: CASSQGSTYNEQFF
j_gene: TRBJ2-1; d_gene: NA; v_gene: TRBV28; CDR3aa: CASSLAGGSYNEQFF
j_gene: TRBJ1-2; d_gene: TRBD1; v_gene: TRBV19; CDR3aa: CASGPWGQGHYGYTF
j_gene: TRBJ2-1; d_gene: NA; v_gene: TRBV29-1; CDR3aa: CSVVVSGSYNEQFF
j_gene: TRBJ2-7; d_gene: TRBD2; v_gene: TRBV2; CDR3aa: CASSEWGGGPSYEQYF
j_gene: TRBJ2-7; d_gene: TRBD2; v_gene: TRBV19; CDR3aa: CASSTKRTSGGYEQYF
j_gene: TRBJ2-2; d_gene: NA; v_gene: TRBV27; CDR3aa: CASNAWGAGTGELFF
j_gene: TRBJ2-3; d_gene: TRBD2; v_gene: TRBV5-1; CDR3aa: CASSLGLADLTDTQYF
j_gene: TRBJ2-1; d_gene: TRBD1; v_gene: TRBV14; CDR3aa: CASSRATGFNEQFF
j_gene: TRBJ2-7; d_gene: TRBD1; v_gene: TRBV9; CDR3aa: CASSPGTGLEQYF
j_gene: TRBJ1-4; d_gene: NA; v_gene: TRBV9; CDR3aa: CASSVGNIRTNEKLFF
j_gene: TRBJ1-1; d_gene: NA; v_gene: TRBV6-5; CDR3aa: CASSIWGDTEAFF
j_gene: TRBJ1-1; d_gene: TRBD1; v_gene: TRBV10-3; CDR3aa: CAVSGGANTEAFF
j_gene: TRBJ1-2; d_gene: TRBD1; v_gene: TRBV7-2; CDR3aa: CASSPNSGQGRDTF
j_gene: TRBJ1-1; d_gene: NA; v_gene: TRBV4-2; CDR3aa: CASSQAGTGNTEAFF
j_gene: TRBJ2-1; d_gene: NA; v_gene: TRBV7-9; CDR3aa: CASSSQQGIGEQFF
j_gene: TRBJ1-2; d_gene: NA; v_gene: TRBV7-3; CDR3aa: CASSLSGQSEAYGYTF
j_gene: TRBJ2-1; d_gene: TRBD2; v_gene: TRBV15; CDR3aa: CATSRRTSAYNEQFF
j_gene: TRBJ1-5; d_gene: NA; v_gene: TRBV2; CDR3aa: CASRPGNQPQHF
j_gene: TRBJ1-1; d_gene: NA; v_gene: TRBV19; CDR3aa: CASSISSGGTEAFF
j_gene: TRBJ1-1; d_gene: NA; v_gene: TRBV7-3; CDR3aa: CASSSNLNTEAFF
j_gene: TRBJ2-7; d_gene: NA; v_gene: TRBV19; CDR3aa: CASSIGQGYEQYF
j_gene: TRBJ1-4; d_gene: TRBD1; v_gene: TRBV28; CDR3aa: CASSLGGTGGEKLFF
j_gene: TRBJ2-5; d_gene: NA; v_gene: TRBV5-5; CDR3aa: CASSLLNQETQYF
j_gene: TRBJ2-7; d_gene: NA; v_gene: TRBV5-6; CDR3aa: CASSFPQTASSYEQYF